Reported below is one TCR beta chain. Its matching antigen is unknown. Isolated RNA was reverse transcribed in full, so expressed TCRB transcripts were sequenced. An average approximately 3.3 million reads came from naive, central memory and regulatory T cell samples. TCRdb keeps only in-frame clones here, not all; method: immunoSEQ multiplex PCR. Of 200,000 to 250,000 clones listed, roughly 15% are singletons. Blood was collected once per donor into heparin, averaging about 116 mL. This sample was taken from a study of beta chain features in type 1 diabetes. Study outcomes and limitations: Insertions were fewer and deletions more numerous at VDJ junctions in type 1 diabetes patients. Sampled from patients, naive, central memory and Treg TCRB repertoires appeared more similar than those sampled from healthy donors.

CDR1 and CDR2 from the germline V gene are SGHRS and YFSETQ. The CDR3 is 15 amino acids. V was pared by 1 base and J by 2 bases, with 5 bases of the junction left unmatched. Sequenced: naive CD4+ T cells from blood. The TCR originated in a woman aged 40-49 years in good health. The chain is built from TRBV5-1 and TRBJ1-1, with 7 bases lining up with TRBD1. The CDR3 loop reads CASSLSGTDNTEAFF. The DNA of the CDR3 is TGCGCCAGCAGCTTGTCCGGGACAGATAACACTGAAGCTTTCTTT. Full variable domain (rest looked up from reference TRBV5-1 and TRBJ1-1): KAGVTQTPRYLIKTRGQQVTLSCSPISGHRSVSWYQQTPGQGLQFLFEYFSETQRNKGNFPGRFSGRQFSNSRSEMNVSTLELGDSALYLCASSLSGTDNTEAFFGQGTRLTVV.